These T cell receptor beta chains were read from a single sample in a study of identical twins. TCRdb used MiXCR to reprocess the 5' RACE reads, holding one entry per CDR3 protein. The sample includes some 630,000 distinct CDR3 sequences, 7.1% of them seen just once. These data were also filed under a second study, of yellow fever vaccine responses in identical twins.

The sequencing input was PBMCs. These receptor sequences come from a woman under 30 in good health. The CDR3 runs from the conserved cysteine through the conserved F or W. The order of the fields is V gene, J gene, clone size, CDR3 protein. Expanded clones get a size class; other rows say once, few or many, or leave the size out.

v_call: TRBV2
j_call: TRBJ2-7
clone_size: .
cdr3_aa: CASSRFYEQYF

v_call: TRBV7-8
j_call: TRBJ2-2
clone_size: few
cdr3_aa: CASSLSPGGFTGELFF

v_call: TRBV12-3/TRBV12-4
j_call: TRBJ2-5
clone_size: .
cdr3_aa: CASSLPGQAARETQYF

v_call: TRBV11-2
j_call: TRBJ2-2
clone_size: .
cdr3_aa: CASSPRTSGDGELFF

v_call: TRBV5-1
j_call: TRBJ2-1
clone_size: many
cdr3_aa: CASSLGGTEDRNEQFF

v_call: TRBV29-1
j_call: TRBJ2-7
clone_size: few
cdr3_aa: CSVGRTGYEQYF

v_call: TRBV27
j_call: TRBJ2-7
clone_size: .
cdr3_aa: CASSRRAGTGGYEQYF

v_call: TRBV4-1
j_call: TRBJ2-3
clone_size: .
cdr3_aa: CASSQEVSGRTDTQYF

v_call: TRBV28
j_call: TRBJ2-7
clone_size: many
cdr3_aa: CASRVQDSYEQYF

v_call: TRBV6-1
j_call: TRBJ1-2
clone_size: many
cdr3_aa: CASSVGENYGYTF

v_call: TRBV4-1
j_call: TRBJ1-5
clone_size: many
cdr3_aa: CASSQSLAINQPQHF

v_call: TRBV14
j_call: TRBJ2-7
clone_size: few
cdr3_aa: CASSQIPGQGKYF

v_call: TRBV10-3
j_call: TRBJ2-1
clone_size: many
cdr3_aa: CAISPRPGDNEQFF

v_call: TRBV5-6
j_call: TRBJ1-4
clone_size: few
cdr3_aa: CASSLEAVGGLTTNEKLFF

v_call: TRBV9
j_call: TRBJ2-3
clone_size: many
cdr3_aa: CASSARTGDTQYF

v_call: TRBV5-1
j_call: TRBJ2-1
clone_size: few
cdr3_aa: CASSLGGGHSYNEQFF

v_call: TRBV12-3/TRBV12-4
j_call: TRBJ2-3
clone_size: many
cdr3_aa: CASTPGRLATSTDTQYF

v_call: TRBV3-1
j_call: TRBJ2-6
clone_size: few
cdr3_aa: CASSVIDSGANVLTF

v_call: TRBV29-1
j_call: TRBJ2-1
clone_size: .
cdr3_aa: CSVRPPIYNEQFF

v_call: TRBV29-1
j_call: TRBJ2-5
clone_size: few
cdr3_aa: CSVGGGVEETQYF

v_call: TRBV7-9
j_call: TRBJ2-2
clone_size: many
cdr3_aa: CASIRSGTVNTGELFF

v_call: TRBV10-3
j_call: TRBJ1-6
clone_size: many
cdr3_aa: CAIKAETGGAYSPLHF

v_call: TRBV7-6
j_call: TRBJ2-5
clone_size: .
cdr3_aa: CASSSENETSGSGETQYF

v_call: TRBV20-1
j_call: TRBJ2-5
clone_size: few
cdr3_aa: CTGTMGETQYF

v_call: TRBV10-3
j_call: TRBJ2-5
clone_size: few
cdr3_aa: CAISAKGLAEETQYF

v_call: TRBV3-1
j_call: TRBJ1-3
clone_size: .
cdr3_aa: CASSRAVYSGNTIYF

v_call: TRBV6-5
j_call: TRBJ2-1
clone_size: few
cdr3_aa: CASSYLTSGSSYNEQFF

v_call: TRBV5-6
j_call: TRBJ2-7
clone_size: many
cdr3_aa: CASSLVGQTYEQYF